The 32 T cell receptor beta chains below come from one sample, sequenced in a study of blood T cell repertoires in COVID-19. Assay used: immunoSEQ multiplex PCR; TCRdb lists only in-frame clones, some missing. The sample shows some 180,000 clones, 83% of them seen only once. The sample comprised peripheral blood. These receptors all come from a woman older than 75 with acute or convalescent COVID-19.

The rearrangement joins TRBV10-3 to TRBJ1-1, with 8 bases fitting TRBD1. The V segment lost 6 bases and the J segment 1 base; nucleotides outside the gene matches: 1. In germline, CDR1 is ENHRY, CDR2 SYGVKD. The CDR3 contains 13 residues. CDR3 nucleotides: TGTGCCATCAGAGACAGGGGGAACACTGAAGCTTTCTTT. Its translation: CAIRDRGNTEAFF.

The rearrangement links TRBV4-3 to TRBJ1-4, with a weak D call TRBD1 (6 bases). CDR1 and CDR2 from the germline V gene are LGHNA and YSLEER. V was cut by 1 base and J by 7 bases, with 13 bases left in between. The CDR3 has 15 amino acids. CDR3 coding DNA: TGCGCCAGCAGCCAAGTCTTCCAGGGGTTTGAAAAACTGTTTTTT. Translated, it gives CASSQVFQGFEKLFF.

The V call is TRBV19, the J call TRBJ2-7, with 11 bases aligning to TRBD2. This CDR3 is built from 16 residues. Germline-derived CDR1 and CDR2 are LNHDA and SQIVND (reference sequence). V shed 3 bases and J 5 bases; nucleotides not matched to a gene: 9. CDR3 region: CASSIARSGRANEQYF. CDR3 in DNA: TGTGCCAGTAGTATTGCCCGTAGCGGGAGGGCAAACGAGCAGTACTTC.

The chain combines TRBV9 with TRBJ2-1; weak D call: TRBD2 (5 bases). V lost 4 bases to trimming and J lost 1 base, with 15 bases between them. The CDR3 sequence is 16 residues long. Germline lookup yields CDR1 SGDLS and CDR2 YYNGEE. The chain's CDR3 is CASSPFEGASYNEQFF. The CDR3 region has the DNA TGTGCCAGCAGCCCCTTTGAGGGCGCTTCCTACAATGAGCAGTTCTTC.

This clone was observed a handful of times. The chain couples TRBV18 to TRBJ2-2; TRBD1 matches 9 bases. The CDR3 consists of 17 residues. The V gene's germline CDR1 is KGHSH and CDR2 LQKENI. Unmatched junction bases numbered 5, after V lost 2 bases and J lost 1 base. The CDR3 sequence is CASSPLPGQGNTGELFF. The DNA of the CDR3 is TGTGCCAGCTCACCATTACCGGGACAGGGGAACACCGGGGAGCTGTTTTTT.

This rearrangement joins TRBV27 to TRBJ1-1, with 8 bases aligning to TRBD1. The ends lost 8 bases at V and 1 base at J; junction bases unmatched: 9. The CDR3 is made up of 15 amino acids. Looked up from germline, CDR1 is MNHEY and CDR2 is SMNVEV (reference sequence). In nucleotides, the CDR3 is TGTGCCAGCGGCACGACAGGGGTACCGAACACTGAAGCTTTCTTT. As protein: CASGTTGVPNTEAFF.

The rearrangement links TRBV4-1 to TRBJ2-3, with D possibly matching TRBD2 (6 bases). The CDR3 has 16 residues. V dropped 0 bases and J dropped 4 bases, with 14 bases sitting between them. CDR1 is MGHRA and CDR2 is YSYEKL in the germline V gene. CDR3 coding DNA: TGCGCCAGCAGCCAAGAGGGGAGGCGAGGGGCAGATACGCAGTATTTT. This sequence encodes CASSQEGRRGADTQYF.

This clone was detected once. CDR3 nucleotides: TGTGCCATCAGTGGGACAGTGAACACTGAAGCTTTCTTT. Its protein is CAISGTVNTEAFF. The chain is built from TRBV10-3 and TRBJ1-1; D may be TRBD1 (6 bases). The CDR3 extends over 13 amino acids. Trimming shortened V by 4 bases and J by 0 bases, and 6 bases separated the two germline ends. CDR1 and CDR2 from the germline V gene are ENHRY and SYGVKD.

J is TRBJ2-1 and V is TRBV3-1 (or the pseudogene TRBV3-2), with TRBD2 matching over 13 bases. Per germline, CDR1 LGHDT and CDR2 YNNKEL (reference sequence). The CDR3 loop spans 15 amino acids. V lost 3 bases to trimming and J lost 5 bases; unmatched junction nucleotides: 1. CDR3 sequence: CASSQTSGGNNEQFF. CDR3 DNA: TGTGCCAGCAGCCAGACTAGCGGGGGGAACAATGAGCAGTTCTTC.

The chain couples TRBV6-5 to TRBJ1-1, with no clear D. This CDR3 contains 16 residues. Germline V CDR1 and CDR2: MNHEY, SVGAGI. Trimming removed 0 bases from V and 1 base from J, with 12 bases in between. The CDR3 nucleotides are TGTGCCAGCAGTTACTCGATCACATTTTCGAACACTGAAGCTTTCTTT. This gives the protein CASSYSITFSNTEAFF.

This rearrangement joins TRBV6-5 to TRBJ2-7, with 7 bases matching TRBD2. V lost 2 bases and J lost 4; bases outside the gene matches: 11. The CDR3 covers 16 residues. The germline V gene has CDR1 MNHEY and CDR2 SVGAGI. The CDR3 DNA is TGTGCCAGCAGTTACGTTGGGGGAGGGGCCCTTTACGAGCAGTACTTC. Protein sequence: CASSYVGGGALYEQYF.

The chain links TRBV4-1 to TRBJ2-3; 12 bases are a match to TRBD2. The length of the CDR3 is 15 residues. From germline, CDR1 is MGHRA and CDR2 YSYEKL. The V and J ends lost 3 bases and 8 bases, in that order; junction bases with no gene match: 6. Here the CDR3 reads CASSHPSGGAGTQYF. DNA for the CDR3: TGCGCCAGCAGCCACCCTAGCGGGGGGGCCGGTACGCAGTATTTT.

J is TRBJ1-6 and V is TRBV7-9; 9 bases agree with TRBD1. J gave up 10 bases and V 5 bases, and 6 bases lay outside the gene matches. Per germline, CDR1 SEHNR and CDR2 FQNEAQ (reference sequence). This CDR3 contains 14 residues. The DNA for the CDR3 is TGTGCCAGCAGCAGTTGGACAGGGGACTCACCCCTCCACTTT. It encodes CASSSWTGDSPLHF.

V and J are TRBV6-1 and TRBJ2-7; TRBD1 matches 10 bases. CDR3 length: 17 amino acids. Germline V gene lookup returns CDR1 MNHNS and CDR2 SASEGT. Trimming removed 0 bases from V and 3 bases from J; junction bases left unmatched: 8. CDR3 coding DNA: TGTGCCAGCAGTGAAGCCCCGACAGGGGGCGGGCTCTACGAGCAGTACTTC. This codes for CASSEAPTGGGLYEQYF.

The J gene is TRBJ2-3, the V gene TRBV7-9, with 11 bases matching TRBD2. Trimming took 5 bases from V and 4 from J; bases not matched to a gene: 8. The CDR3 has 16 residues. The germline V gene has CDR1 SEHNR and CDR2 FQNEAQ (reference sequence). DNA for the CDR3: TGTGCCAGCAGCGAATCTAGCGGGGGGCGTCCAGATACGCAGTATTTT. Residues: CASSESSGGRPDTQYF.

This rearrangement joins TRBV14 to TRBJ2-1; 8 nucleotides match TRBD2. CDR1 and CDR2 (germline): SGHDN, FVKESK. Trimming took 0 bases from V and 8 from J; bases not matched to a gene: 6. The CDR3 runs 15 residues. The CDR3 bases are TGTGCCAGCAGCCAAGAAGAGCGGGAGTACTATGAGCAGTTCTTC. Residues: CASSQEEREYYEQFF.

There are a few counts of this clone. As DNA, the CDR3 is TGTGCCAGCAGTCCCACTAGCGGGGGGCGGGGAACCCAGTACTTC. It translates to CASSPTSGGRGTQYF. The chain couples TRBV6-5 to TRBJ2-5; 12 bases agree with TRBD2. Trimming took 5 bases from V and 8 from J; bases not matched to a gene: 9. Germline V gives CDR1 MNHEY, CDR2 SVGAGI. The CDR3 sequence is 15 residues long.

V is TRBV5-8 and J is TRBJ1-2; D might be TRBD1 (5 bases). The germline V gene encodes CDR1 SGHTS and CDR2 YDEGEE. V was pared by 3 bases and J by 0 bases, with 27 bases between. The CDR3 is 20 amino acids. The CDR3 spells CASSYVSSGAGSLANYGYTF. CDR3 nucleotide sequence: TGTGCCAGCAGCTACGTCTCCAGTGGGGCCGGATCCTTAGCTAACTATGGCTACACCTTC.

This clone appeared many times. J is TRBJ2-1 and V is TRBV14, with 10 bases fitting TRBD2. The CDR3 has 14 residues. Trimming cost V 4 bases and J 7 bases; bases outside gene matches: 4. Germline V lookup: CDR1 SGHDN, CDR2 FVKESK. In nucleotides, the CDR3 is TGTGCCAGCAGCCCACAGCGGGAGGGGAATGAGCAGTTCTTC. It encodes CASSPQREGNEQFF.

This chain links TRBV7-2 with TRBJ2-2; D is ambiguous. The CDR3 runs to 14 residues. Trimming took 3 bases from V and 0 from J, leaving 5 bases between them. Germline V CDR1 and CDR2: SGHTA, FQGNSA. The CDR3 DNA follows: TGTGCCAGCAGCTTCACAGCGAACACCGGGGAGCTGTTTTTT. It specifies CASSFTANTGELFF.

The chain combines TRBV10-3 with TRBJ1-4; 9 bases are shared with TRBD1. Germline CDR1 ENHRY, CDR2 SYGVKD. The length of the CDR3 is 13 residues. The trim removed 6 bases at V and 8 bases at J, leaving 4 bases unmatched. The CDR3 reads CAISDGQGEKLFF. The DNA for the CDR3 is TGTGCCATCAGCGATGGACAGGGGGAAAAACTGTTTTTT.

This clone was observed once. The V gene is TRBV12-3 or TRBV12-4, the J gene TRBJ2-1, with a tentative D call TRBD1 (6 bases). The CDR3 totals 13 residues. V was shortened by 3 bases and J by 4 bases, with 7 bases between the two germline ends. The CDR3 region has the DNA TGTGCCAGCAGTTTCGGACAGTACAATGAGCAGTTCTTC. This sequence encodes CASSFGQYNEQFF.

Turning to this clone: The same CDR3 arises from other DNA sequences in this sample as well. V is TRBV4-3 and J is TRBJ2-1; 7 nucleotides match TRBD2. This CDR3 has 16 residues. Germline V gene sequence: CDR1 LGHNA, CDR2 YSLEER. The V segment lost 1 base and the J segment 1 base; nucleotides outside the gene matches: 4. CDR3 DNA: TGCGCCAGCAGCCAAGTGGTGGGAGGGTCCTACAATGAGCAGTTCTTC. Residues: CASSQVVGGSYNEQFF.

The chain uses TRBV9 and TRBJ2-1; TRBD1 might be the D (6 bases). V was shortened by 4 bases and J by 2 bases, with 13 bases between the two germline ends. The germline V gene encodes CDR1 SGDLS and CDR2 YYNGEE. The CDR3 consists of 15 residues. The CDR3 loop reads CASSLGATAYNEQFF. The CDR3, as DNA: TGTGCCAGCAGCCTGGGGGCCACCGCCTACAATGAGCAGTTCTTC. The whole variable domain, filled in from reference TRBV9 and TRBJ2-1, reads DSGVTQTPKHLITATGQRVTLRCSPRSGDLSVYWYQQSLDQGLQFLIQYYNGEERAKGNILERFSAQQFPDLHSELNLSSLELGDSALYFCASSLGATAYNEQFFGPGTRLTVL.

The chain couples TRBV3-1 (or the pseudogene TRBV3-2) to TRBJ1-1, with D perhaps matching TRBD1 (6 bases). Trimming stripped 0 bases from V and 1 base from J, with 12 bases between. The length of the CDR3 is 16 residues. Germline values: CDR1 LGHDT, CDR2 YNNKEL (reference sequence). For the CDR3, the DNA is TGTGCCAGCAGCCAAGACCAGGGGCAAGGGAACACTGAAGCTTTCTTT. Encoded protein: CASSQDQGQGNTEAFF.

This rearrangement joins TRBV4-3 to TRBJ1-2; 11 nucleotides agree with TRBD1. In germline, CDR1 is LGHNA, CDR2 YSLEER. J gave up 8 bases and V 5 bases, and 13 bases lay outside the gene matches. The CDR3 is 16 residues long. CDR3 sequence reads: CASSSRTGGLLYGYTF. The CDR3 DNA reads TGCGCCAGCAGCTCACGGACAGGGGGCCTTCTCTACGGCTACACCTTC.

This chain joins TRBV30 and TRBJ1-2; 11 bases align to TRBD1. This CDR3 comprises 12 residues. Germline V gives CDR1 GTSNPN, CDR2 SVGIG (reference sequence). V was pared by 5 bases and J by 8 bases, with 4 bases of the junction left unmatched. In DNA form, the CDR3 reads TGTGCCTGGGAGGACAGGGGGCTCGGCTACACCTTC. Protein sequence: CAWEDRGLGYTF.

J is TRBJ2-3 and V is TRBV5-1, with TRBD2 identical over 8 bases. Germline V gene data show CDR1 as SGHRS and CDR2 as YFSETQ. This CDR3 has 16 amino acids. V gave up 4 bases and J gave up 2 bases; unmatched junction bases: 9. This chain's CDR3 is CASSAFTSGSTDTQYF. CDR3 in DNA: TGCGCCAGCAGCGCTTTTACTAGCGGATCCACAGATACGCAGTATTTT.

In this sample, this clone turned up many times. The V and J genes are TRBV14 and TRBJ1-2, with 8 bases fitting TRBD1. Unmatched junction bases numbered 6, after V lost 4 bases and J lost 8 bases. The CDR3 spans 13 residues. Germline V lookup: CDR1 SGHDN, CDR2 FVKESK. CDR3 DNA: TGTGCCAGCAGCCCTGGACAGGGATTAGGCTACACCTTC. Its protein is CASSPGQGLGYTF.

This clone appeared a few times. The chain is built from TRBV29-1 and TRBJ1-1; TRBD1 aligns across 8 bases. This CDR3 spans 15 amino acids. Looked up from germline, CDR1 is SQVTM and CDR2 is ANQGSEA. Trimming removed 5 bases from V and 6 bases from J; junction bases left unmatched: 14. In DNA form, the CDR3 reads TGCAGCGTTCGGCCATCCAGGGGGCACACGGCTGAAGCTTTCTTT. Residues: CSVRPSRGHTAEAFF.

The gene calls are TRBV6-5 and TRBJ2-3; TRBD2 aligns across 8 bases. V lost 4 bases and J lost 6; bases outside the gene matches: 9. Germline V gene data show CDR1 as MNHEY and CDR2 as SVGAGI. This CDR3 comprises 15 residues. This CDR3 is CASSSRRGGLDTQYF. DNA for the CDR3: TGTGCCAGCAGTTCGAGACGGGGGGGCCTCGATACGCAGTATTTT.

This chain uses TRBV6-2 or TRBV6-3 with TRBJ1-1, with TRBD1 as a possible D gene (5 bases). The CDR3 length is 16 residues. The germline V gene encodes CDR1 MNHEY and CDR2 SVGEGT. Trimming took off 5 bases at V and 0 bases at J, with 16 bases between the two ends. The CDR3 region has the DNA TGTGCCAGCAGTCCGGCCCACAGGAAAATGAACACTGAAGCTTTCTTT. Encoded protein: CASSPAHRKMNTEAFF.